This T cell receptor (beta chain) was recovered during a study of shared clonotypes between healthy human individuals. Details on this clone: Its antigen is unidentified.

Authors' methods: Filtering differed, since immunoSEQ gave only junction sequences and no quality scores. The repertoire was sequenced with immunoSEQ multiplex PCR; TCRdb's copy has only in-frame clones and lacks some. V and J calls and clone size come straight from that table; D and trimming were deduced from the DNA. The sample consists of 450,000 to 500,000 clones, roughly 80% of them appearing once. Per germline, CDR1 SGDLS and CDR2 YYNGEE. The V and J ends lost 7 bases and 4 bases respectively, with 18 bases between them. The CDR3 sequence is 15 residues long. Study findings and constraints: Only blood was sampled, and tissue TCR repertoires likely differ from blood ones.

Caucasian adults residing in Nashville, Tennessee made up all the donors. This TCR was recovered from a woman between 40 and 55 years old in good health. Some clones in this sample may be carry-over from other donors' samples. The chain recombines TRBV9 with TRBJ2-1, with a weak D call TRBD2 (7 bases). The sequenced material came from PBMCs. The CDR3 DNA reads TGTGCCAGCGGACGTGAGGGGGAGGGATACAATGAGCAGTTCTTC. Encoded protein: CASGREGEGYNEQFF. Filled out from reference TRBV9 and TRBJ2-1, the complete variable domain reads DSGVTQTPKHLITATGQRVTLRCSPRSGDLSVYWYQQSLDQGLQFLIQYYNGEERAKGNILERFSAQQFPDLHSELNLSSLELGDSALYFCASGREGEGYNEQFFGPGTRLTVL.